Given below is one T cell receptor (beta chain) in context. An end of the junction differs from the germline gene, which may be a read error. Some clones are missing from TCRdb's copy, which holds only in-frame ones; the method was immunoSEQ multiplex PCR. There are just under 30,000 clones in the sample; around 87% occur only once, and roughly 3.1% lies in the top ten. This record belongs to a study of PD-L1 blockade in urothelial cancer. As for the study in general: Patients had received 0 to 3 prior chemotherapy regimens.

The CDR3 loop spans 14 amino acids. Germline V gene data show CDR1 as SSHAT and CDR2 as FNYEAQ (reference sequence). The TCR sequence derives from a man aged 45-60 years with urothelial cancer. The sequenced sample was PBMCs, obtained around atezolizumab (anti-PD-L1) treatment. The J gene is TRBJ2-5, the V gene TRBV7-7, with D possibly matching TRBD2 (7 bases). The chain's CDR3 is CASSPKGGPETQYF. The DNA for the CDR3 is TGTGCTAGCAGCCCCAAGGGGGGGCCCGAGACCCAGTACTTC.